This T cell receptor beta chain was documented in a study of human T cells and chemical hapten exposure. As for the study in general: Patch tests containing 0.01% DPC, applied to the upper back, were read at 6 days. Findings and caveats of the study: Significantly more large CDR3 similarity clusters arose among expanded TCRs than among controls.

This clonotype was found a few times. The antigen remains undetermined. The V gene lost 3 bases and the J gene lost 9 bases, with 9 bases spanning the gap. This CDR3 contains 12 residues. Time point here: patch test 2, 6 weeks after DPC sensitization. The sample's treatment: therapeutic diphenylcyclopropenone sensitization with weekly scalp DPC. Unfractionated whole blood yielded total RNA. TCRdb reanalysed the RACE reads using MiXCR and keeps one entry per CDR3 protein. Of roughly 380,000 distinct CDR3 sequences listed, 6% to 7% were seen once; the top ten hold less than 6.5%. The origin of this receptor is a woman aged 18-29 years with alopecia areata. Some clones in this sample may be carry-over from other donors' samples. The chain links TRBV12-3 or TRBV12-4 to TRBJ2-1; no reliable D call. The sequences come from whole blood, collected in connection with sensitization to the hapten diphenylcyclopropenone (DPC). The CDR3 sequence is CASSFTSGEQFF. CDR3 DNA: TGTGCCAGCAGTTTCACCTCAGGTGAGCAGTTCTTC.